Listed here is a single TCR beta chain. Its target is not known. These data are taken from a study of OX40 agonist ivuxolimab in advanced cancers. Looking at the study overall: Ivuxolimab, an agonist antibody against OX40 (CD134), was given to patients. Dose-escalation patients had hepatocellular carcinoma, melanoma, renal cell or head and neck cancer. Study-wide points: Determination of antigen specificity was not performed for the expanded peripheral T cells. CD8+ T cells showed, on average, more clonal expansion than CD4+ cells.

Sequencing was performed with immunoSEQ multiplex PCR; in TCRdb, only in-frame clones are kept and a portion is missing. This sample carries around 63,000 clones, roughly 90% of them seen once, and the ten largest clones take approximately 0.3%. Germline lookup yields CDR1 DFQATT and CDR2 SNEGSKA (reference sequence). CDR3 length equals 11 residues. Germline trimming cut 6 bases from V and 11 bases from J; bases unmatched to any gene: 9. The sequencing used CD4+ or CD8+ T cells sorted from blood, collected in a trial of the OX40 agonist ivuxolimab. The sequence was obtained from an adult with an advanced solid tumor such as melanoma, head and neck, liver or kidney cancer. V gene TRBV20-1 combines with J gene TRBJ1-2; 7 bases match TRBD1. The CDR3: CSAPEQGMYTF. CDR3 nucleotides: TGCAGTGCGCCTGAACAGGGGATGTACACCTTC.